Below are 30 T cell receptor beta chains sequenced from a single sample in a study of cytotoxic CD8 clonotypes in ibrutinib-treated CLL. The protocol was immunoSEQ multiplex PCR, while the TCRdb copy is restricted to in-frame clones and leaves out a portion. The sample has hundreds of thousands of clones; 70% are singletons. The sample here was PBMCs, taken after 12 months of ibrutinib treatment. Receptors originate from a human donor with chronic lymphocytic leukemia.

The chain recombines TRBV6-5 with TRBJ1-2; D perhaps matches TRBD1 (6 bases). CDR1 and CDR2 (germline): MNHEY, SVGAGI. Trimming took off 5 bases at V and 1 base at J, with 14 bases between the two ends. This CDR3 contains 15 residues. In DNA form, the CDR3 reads TGTGCCAGCAGTGGTACGAGGGGGGGTAACTATGGCTACACCTTC. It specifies CASSGTRGGNYGYTF.

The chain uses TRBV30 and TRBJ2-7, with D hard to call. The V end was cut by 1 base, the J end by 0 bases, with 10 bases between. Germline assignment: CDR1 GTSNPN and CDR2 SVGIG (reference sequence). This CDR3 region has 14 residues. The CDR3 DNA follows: TGTGCCTGGAGTGGTCGAACCCTCTCCTACGAGCAGTACTTC. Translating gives CAWSGRTLSYEQYF.

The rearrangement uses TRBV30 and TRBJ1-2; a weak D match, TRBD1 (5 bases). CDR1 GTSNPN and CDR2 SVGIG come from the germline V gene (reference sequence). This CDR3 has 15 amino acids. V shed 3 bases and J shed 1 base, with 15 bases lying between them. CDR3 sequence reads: CAWSRWEGRNYGYTF. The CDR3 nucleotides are TGTGCCTGGAGCAGGTGGGAGGGACGTAACTATGGCTACACCTTC. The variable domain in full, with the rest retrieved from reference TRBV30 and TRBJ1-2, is SQTIHQWPATLVQPVGSPLSLECTVEGTSNPNLYWYRQAAGRGLQLLFYSVGIGQISSEVPQNLSASRPQDRQFILSSKKLLLSDSGFYLCAWSRWEGRNYGYTFGSGTRLTVV.

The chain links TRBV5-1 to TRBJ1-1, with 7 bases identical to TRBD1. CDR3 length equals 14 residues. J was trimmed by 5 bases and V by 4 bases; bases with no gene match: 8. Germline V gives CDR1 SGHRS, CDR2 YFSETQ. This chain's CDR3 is CASSANRGGTEAFF. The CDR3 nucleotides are TGCGCCAGCAGCGCAAACAGGGGAGGGACTGAAGCTTTCTTT.

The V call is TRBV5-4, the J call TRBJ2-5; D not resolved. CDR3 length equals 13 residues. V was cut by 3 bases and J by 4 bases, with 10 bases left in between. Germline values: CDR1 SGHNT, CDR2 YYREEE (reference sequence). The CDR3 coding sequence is TGTGCCAGCAGCTCTTCCTACGGAGAGACCCAGTACTTC. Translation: CASSSSYGETQYF.

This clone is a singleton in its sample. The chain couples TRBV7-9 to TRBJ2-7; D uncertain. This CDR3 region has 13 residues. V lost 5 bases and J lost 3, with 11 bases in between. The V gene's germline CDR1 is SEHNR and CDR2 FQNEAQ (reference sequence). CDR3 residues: CASSDRPFYEQYF. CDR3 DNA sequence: TGTGCCAGCAGCGATAGACCGTTCTACGAGCAGTACTTC. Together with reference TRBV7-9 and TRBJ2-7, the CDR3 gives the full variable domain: DTGVSQNPRHKITKRGQNVTFRCDPISEHNRLYWYRQTLGQGPEFLTYFQNEAQLEKSRLLSDRFSAERPKGSFSTLEIQRTEQGDSAMYLCASSDRPFYEQYFGPGTRLTVT.

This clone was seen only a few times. The CDR3 DNA reads TGTGCCAGCAGACGACAGCGCGAATATTTCAATCAGCCCCAGCATTTT. This codes for CASRRQREYFNQPQHF. V usage is TRBV5-6 and J usage is TRBJ1-5; D is perhaps TRBD1 (5 bases). The CDR3 sequence is 16 residues long. The ends were cut back, 5 bases at V and 3 bases at J, with 18 bases in the middle. Germline CDR1 SGHDT, CDR2 YYEEEE. Supplemented by reference TRBV5-6 and TRBJ1-5, the full variable domain reads DAGVTQSPTHLIKTRGQQVTLRCSPKSGHDTVSWYQQALGQGPQFIFQYYEEEERQRGNFPDRFSGHQFPNYSSELNVNALLLGDSALYLCASRRQREYFNQPQHFGDGTRLSIL.

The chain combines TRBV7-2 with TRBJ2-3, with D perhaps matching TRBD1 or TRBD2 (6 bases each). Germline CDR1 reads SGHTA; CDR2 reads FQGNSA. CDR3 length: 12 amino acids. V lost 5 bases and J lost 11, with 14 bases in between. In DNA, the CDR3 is TGTGCCAGCAGCCTCGGGGGCGGTGTGCAGTATTTT. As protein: CASSLGGGVQYF.

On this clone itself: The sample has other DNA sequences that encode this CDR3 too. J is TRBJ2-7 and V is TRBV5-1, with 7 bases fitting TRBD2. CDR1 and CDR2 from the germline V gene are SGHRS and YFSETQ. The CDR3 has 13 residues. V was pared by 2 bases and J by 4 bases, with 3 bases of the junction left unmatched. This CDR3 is CASSLGEGYEQYF. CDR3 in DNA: TGCGCCAGCAGCTTAGGGGAGGGATACGAGCAGTACTTC.

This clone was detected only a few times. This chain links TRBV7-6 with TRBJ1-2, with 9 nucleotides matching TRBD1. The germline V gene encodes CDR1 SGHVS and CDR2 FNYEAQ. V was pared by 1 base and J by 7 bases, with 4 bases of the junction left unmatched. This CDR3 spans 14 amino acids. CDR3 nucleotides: TGTGCCAGCAGCTTAGAGGGGACAGGGATTGGCTACACCTTC. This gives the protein CASSLEGTGIGYTF.

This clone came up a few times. The CDR3 here is CARSSKGLRENTEAFF. The CDR3 DNA reads TGTGCCAGAAGCTCTAAGGGTTTACGGGAGAATACTGAAGCTTTCTTT. The rearrangement joins TRBV5-3 to TRBJ1-1; D not resolved. TRBV5-3 counts as an open reading frame of uncertain function. V was shortened by 3 bases and J by 5 bases, with 20 bases between the two germline ends. The CDR3 extends over 16 amino acids.

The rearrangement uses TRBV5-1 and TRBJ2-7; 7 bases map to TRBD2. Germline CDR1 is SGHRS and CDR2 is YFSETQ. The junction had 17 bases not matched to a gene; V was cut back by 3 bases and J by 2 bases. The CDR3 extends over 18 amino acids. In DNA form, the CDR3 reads TGCGCCAGCAGCTCACTACCACGAAGCGGGGCGGGAACCTACGAGCAGTACTTC. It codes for CASSSLPRSGAGTYEQYF.

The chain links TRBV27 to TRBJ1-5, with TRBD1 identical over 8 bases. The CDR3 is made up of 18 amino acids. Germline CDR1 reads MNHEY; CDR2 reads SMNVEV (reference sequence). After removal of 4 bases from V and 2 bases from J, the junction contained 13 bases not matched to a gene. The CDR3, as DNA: TGTGCCAGCAGTTGGATCGGACAGGGTCGTAGGGGCAATCAGCCCCAGCATTTT. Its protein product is CASSWIGQGRRGNQPQHF.

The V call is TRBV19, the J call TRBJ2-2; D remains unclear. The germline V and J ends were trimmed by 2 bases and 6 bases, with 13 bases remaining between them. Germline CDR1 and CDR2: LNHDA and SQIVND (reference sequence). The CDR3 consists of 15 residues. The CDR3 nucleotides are TGTGCCAGTAGTATATGGCGGCTAGAAGCCGGGGAGCTGTTTTTT. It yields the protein CASSIWRLEAGELFF.

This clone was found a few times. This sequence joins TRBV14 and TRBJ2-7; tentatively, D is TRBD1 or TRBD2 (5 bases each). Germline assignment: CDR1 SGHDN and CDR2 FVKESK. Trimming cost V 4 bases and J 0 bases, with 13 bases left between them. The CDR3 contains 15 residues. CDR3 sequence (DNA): TGTGCCAGCAGCCTTCGGGACCCCAGCTCCTACGAGCAGTACTTC. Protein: CASSLRDPSSYEQYF.

This CDR3 reads CASSGGTGLNTEAFF. The DNA of the CDR3 is TGCGCCAGCAGCGGGGGGACAGGTTTGAACACTGAAGCTTTCTTT. The V call is TRBV5-1, the J call TRBJ1-1; 8 nucleotides agree with TRBD1. V was clipped by 4 bases and J by 0 bases; unmatched bases: 5. The CDR3 has 15 amino acids. CDR1 SGHRS and CDR2 YFSETQ come from the germline V gene.

For the CDR3, the DNA is TGTGCCAGCTCACCGGCCCGGCGAGGGGGCTACGAGCAGTACTTC. It yields the protein CASSPARRGGYEQYF. V gene TRBV18 combines with J gene TRBJ2-7; a weak D match, TRBD1 (6 bases). With 3 bases removed from V and 3 bases from J, the gap between germline ends came to 15 bases. The germline CDR1 and CDR2 sequences are KGHSH and LQKENI. CDR3 length: 15 residues.

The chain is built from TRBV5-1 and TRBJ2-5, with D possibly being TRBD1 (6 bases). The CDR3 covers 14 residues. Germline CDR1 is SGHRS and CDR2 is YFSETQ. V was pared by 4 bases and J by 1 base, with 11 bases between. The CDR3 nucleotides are TGCGCCAGCAGCGGCCAGACAGGCCAAGAGACCCAGTACTTC. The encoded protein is CASSGQTGQETQYF.

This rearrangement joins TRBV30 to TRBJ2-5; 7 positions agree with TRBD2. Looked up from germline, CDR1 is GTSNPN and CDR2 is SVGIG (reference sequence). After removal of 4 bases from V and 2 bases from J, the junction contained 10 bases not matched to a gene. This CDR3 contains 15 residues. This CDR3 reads CAWMRLAEPQETQYF. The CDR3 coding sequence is TGTGCCTGGATGAGGCTAGCGGAGCCTCAAGAGACCCAGTACTTC.

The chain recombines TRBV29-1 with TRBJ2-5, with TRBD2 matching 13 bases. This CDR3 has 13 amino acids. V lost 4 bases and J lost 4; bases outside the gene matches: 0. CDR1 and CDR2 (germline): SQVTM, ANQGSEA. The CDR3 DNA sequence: TGCAGCGTTGGGACTAGCGGGGGAGAGACCCAGTACTTC. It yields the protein CSVGTSGGETQYF.

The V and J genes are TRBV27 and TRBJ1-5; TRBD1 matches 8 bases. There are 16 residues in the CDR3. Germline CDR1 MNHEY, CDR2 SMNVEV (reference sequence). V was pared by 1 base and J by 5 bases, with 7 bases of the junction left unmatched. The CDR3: CASSLFGQGGDQPQHF. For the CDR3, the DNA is TGTGCCAGCAGTTTATTCGGACAGGGTGGAGATCAGCCCCAGCATTTT.

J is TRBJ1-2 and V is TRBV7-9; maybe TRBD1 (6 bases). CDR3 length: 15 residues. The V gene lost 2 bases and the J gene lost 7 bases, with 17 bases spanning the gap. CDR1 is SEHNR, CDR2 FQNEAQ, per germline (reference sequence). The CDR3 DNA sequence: TGTGCCAGCAGCTTAAAGACAGGTGACCTCTTTGGCTACACCTTC. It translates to CASSLKTGDLFGYTF.

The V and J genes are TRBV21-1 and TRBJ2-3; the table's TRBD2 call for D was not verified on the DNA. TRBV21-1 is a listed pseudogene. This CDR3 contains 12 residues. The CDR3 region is CASSKAPGAENF. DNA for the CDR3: TGTGCCAGCAGCAAAGCGCCGGGAGCGGAGAATTTT.

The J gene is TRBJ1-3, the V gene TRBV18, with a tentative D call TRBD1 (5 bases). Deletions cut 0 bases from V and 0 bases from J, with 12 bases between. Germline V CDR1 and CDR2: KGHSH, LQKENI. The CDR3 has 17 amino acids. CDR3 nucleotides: TGTGCCAGCTCACCACCTTGGCAGGGCCGCTCTGGAAACACCATATATTTT. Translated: CASSPPWQGRSGNTIYF.

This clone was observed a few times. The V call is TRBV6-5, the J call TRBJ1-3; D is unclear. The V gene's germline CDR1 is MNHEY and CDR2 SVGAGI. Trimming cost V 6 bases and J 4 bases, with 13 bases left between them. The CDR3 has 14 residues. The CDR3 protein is CASRGSWAGNTIYF. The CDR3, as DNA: TGTGCCAGCAGAGGGTCTTGGGCCGGAAACACCATATATTTT.

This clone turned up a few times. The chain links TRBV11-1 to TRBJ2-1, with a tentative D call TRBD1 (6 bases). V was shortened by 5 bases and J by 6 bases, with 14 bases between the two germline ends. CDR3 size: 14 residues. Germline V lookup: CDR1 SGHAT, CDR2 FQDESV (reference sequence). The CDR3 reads CASSTTGRGNEQFF. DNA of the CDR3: TGTGCCAGCAGCACCACCGGCAGGGGCAATGAGCAGTTCTTC.

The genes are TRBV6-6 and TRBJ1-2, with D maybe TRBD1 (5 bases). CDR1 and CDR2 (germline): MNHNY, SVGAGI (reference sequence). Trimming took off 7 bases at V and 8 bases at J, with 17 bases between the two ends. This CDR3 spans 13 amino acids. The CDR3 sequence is CASKGAQPPGYTF. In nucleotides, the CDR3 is TGTGCCAGCAAAGGGGCGCAACCACCGGGCTACACCTTC.

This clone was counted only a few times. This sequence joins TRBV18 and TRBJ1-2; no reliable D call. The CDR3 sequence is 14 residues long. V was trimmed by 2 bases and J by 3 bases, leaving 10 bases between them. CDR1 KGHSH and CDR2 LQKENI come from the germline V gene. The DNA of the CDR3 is TGTGCCAGCTCACCAGCGAATGGCGACTATGGCTACACCTTC. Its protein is CASSPANGDYGYTF.

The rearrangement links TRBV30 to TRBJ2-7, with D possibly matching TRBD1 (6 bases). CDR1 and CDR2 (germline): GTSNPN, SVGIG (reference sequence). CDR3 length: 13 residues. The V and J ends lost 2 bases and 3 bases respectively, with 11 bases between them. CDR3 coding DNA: TGTGCCTGGAGTTACAGGGATCTCTACGAGCAGTACTTC. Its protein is CAWSYRDLYEQYF.

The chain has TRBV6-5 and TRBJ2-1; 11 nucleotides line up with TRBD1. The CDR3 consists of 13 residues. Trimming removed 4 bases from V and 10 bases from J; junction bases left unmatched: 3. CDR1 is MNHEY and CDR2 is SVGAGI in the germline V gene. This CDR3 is CASSWDRGKEQFF. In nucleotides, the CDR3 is TGTGCCAGCAGTTGGGACAGGGGGAAGGAGCAGTTCTTC.